The source of this T cell receptor (beta chain) is a study of OX40 agonist ivuxolimab in advanced cancers. Overall study: A diagnosis of hepatocellular carcinoma, melanoma, renal cell or head and neck cancer was present in dose-escalation patients.

Peripheral blood came from all dose cohorts at three timepoints. The repertoire was sequenced with immunoSEQ multiplex PCR; TCRdb's copy has only in-frame clones and lacks some. The sample yields fewer than 85,000 clones, over 75% seen once. V shed 0 bases and J shed 5 bases, with 14 bases lying between them. The CDR3 sequence is 15 residues long. Germline V CDR1 and CDR2: GTSNPN, SVGIG (reference sequence). Study results and limitations: The 0.1-3.0 mg/kg partial responders had among the lowest clonal expansion.

This clone turned up a few times. Its matching antigen is unknown. The chain is built from TRBV30 and TRBJ1-5; TRBD1 might be the D (5 bases). The origin of this receptor is an adult with an advanced solid tumor such as melanoma, head and neck, liver or kidney cancer. Specimen: CD4+ or CD8+ T cells sorted from blood, collected in a trial of the OX40 agonist ivuxolimab. The CDR3 coding sequence is TGTGCCTGGAGTGTCCTGGGGACGGGAGATCAGCCCCAGCATTTT. Amino acids: CAWSVLGTGDQPQHF. The whole variable domain, filled in from reference TRBV30 and TRBJ1-5, reads SQTIHQWPATLVQPVGSPLSLECTVEGTSNPNLYWYRQAAGRGLQLLFYSVGIGQISSEVPQNLSASRPQDRQFILSSKKLLLSDSGFYLCAWSVLGTGDQPQHFGDGTRLSIL.